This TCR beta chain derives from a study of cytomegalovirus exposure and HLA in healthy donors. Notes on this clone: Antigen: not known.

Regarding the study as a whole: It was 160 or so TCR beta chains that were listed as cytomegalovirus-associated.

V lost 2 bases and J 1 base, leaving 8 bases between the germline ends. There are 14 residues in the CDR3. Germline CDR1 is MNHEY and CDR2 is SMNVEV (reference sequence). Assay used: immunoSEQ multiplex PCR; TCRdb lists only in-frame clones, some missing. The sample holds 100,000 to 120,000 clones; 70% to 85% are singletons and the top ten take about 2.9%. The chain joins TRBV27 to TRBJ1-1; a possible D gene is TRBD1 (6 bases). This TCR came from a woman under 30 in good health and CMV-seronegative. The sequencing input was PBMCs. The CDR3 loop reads CASSLGTRNTEAFF. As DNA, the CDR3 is TGTGCCAGCAGTTTAGGGACACGGAACACTGAAGCTTTCTTT.